Given below is one T cell receptor (beta chain) in context. Germline V gene data show CDR1 as MNHEY and CDR2 as SMNVEV (reference sequence). V was pared by 4 bases and J by 5 bases, with 17 bases between. The CDR3 loop spans 15 amino acids. This sample is drawn from a study of blood T cell repertoires in COVID-19. Profiled with immunoSEQ multiplex PCR; TCRdb holds only in-frame clones, not every one. In the table there are fewer than 300,000 clones, approximately 90% of which are singletons. This clonotype was obtained from a woman younger than 45 who had recovered from COVID-19. The chain employs TRBV27 and TRBJ2-5, with D possibly matching TRBD1 (5 bases). Specimen: PBMCs or T cells enriched from blood (not recorded which). The CDR3: CASSWTFPPGETQYF. CDR3 nucleotide sequence: TGTGCCAGCAGTTGGACATTTCCCCCTGGGGAGACCCAGTACTTC.